This T cell receptor beta chain was sequenced in a study of CD8 T cells in ankylosing spondylitis. Broader study findings: Significantly higher representation of disease-linked clones was reported for matched ankylosing spondylitis synovial fluid. Clones linked to disease, bearing a CD8+ phenotype, were relatively rare in peripheral blood. For ankylosing spondylitis blood, a TCR beta motif of about eight highly homologous variants appeared characteristic.

A quantitative 5'-RACE method, one with molecular barcodes, was used to make TCR beta libraries. TCRdb re-called the 5' RACE reads with MiXCR, one entry per CDR3 protein. The table has approximately 340,000 distinct CDR3 sequences, roughly 15% seen once. As concerns this clonotype: Its antigen is unknown.

The V and J ends lost 1 base and 0 bases respectively, with 19 bases between them. The CDR3 covers 19 residues. The chain uses TRBV12-3 or TRBV12-4 and TRBJ2-4; D may match TRBD1 or TRBD2 (5 bases each). Sequenced: blood, either unsorted or a sorted T cell fraction (not recorded which). This receptor was identified in a male donor with ankylosing spondylitis or in good health (not recorded which). The CDR3 coding sequence is TGTGCCAGCAGTTTAGAGGTTTCGCGGTCGGGGCTAGCCAAAAACATTCAGTACTTC. Protein product: CASSLEVSRSGLAKNIQYF.